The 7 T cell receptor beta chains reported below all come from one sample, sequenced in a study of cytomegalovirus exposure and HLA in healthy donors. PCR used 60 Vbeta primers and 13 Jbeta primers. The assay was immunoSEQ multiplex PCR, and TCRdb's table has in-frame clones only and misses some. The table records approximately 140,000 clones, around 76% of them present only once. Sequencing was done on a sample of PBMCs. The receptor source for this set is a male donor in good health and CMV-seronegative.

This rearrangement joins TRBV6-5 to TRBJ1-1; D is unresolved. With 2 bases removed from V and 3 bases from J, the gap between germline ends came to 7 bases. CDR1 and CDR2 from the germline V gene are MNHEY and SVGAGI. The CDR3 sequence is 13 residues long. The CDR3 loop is CASSYRVDTEAFF. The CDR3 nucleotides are TGTGCCAGCAGTTACCGTGTCGACACTGAAGCTTTCTTT.

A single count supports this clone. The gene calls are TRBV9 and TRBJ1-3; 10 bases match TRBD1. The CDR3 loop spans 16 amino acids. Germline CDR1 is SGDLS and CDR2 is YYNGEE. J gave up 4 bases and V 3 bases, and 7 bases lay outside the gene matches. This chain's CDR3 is CASSGRDRGRGNTIYF. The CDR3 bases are TGTGCCAGCAGCGGCCGGGACAGGGGACGCGGAAACACCATATATTTT.

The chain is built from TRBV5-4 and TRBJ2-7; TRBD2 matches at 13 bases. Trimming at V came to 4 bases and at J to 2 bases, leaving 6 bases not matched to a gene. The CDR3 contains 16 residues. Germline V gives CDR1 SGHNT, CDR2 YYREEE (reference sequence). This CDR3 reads CASSRGLAGSTYEQYF. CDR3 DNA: TGTGCCAGCAGCAGGGGACTAGCGGGATCTACCTACGAGCAGTACTTC.

DNA for the CDR3: TGCGCCAGCAGCATGGGACTCCTGGCCCCTGGAAACACCATATATTTT. Its protein is CASSMGLLAPGNTIYF. This chain connects TRBV4-3 to TRBJ1-3, with D possibly being TRBD1 (5 bases). The germline gives CDR1 LGHNA, CDR2 YSLEER. The CDR3 spans 16 residues. V was trimmed by 5 bases and J by 2 bases, leaving 16 bases between them.

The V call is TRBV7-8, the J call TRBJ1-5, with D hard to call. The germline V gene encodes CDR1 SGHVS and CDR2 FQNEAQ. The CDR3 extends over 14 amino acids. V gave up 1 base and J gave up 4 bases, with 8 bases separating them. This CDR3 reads CASSLGRGNQPQHF. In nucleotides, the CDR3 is TGTGCCAGCAGCTTAGGGAGAGGGAATCAGCCCCAGCATTTT.

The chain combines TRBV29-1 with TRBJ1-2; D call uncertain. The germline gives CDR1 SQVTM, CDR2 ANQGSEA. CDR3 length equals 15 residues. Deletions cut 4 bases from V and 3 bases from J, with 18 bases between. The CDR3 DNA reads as TGCAGCGTTGTTCAGTCCTCCCCGTTGGACTATGGCTACACCTTC. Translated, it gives CSVVQSSPLDYGYTF.

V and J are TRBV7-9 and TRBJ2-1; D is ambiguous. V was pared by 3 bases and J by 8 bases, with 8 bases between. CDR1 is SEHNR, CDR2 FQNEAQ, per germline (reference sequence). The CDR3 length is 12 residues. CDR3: CASSLRVDEQFF. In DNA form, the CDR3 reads TGTGCCAGCAGCTTGCGTGTAGATGAGCAGTTCTTC.